This T cell receptor beta chain was profiled in a study of T cells in Graves' hyperthyroidism and ophthalmopathy. RNA transcripts were the template for amplifying TCR beta CDR3 regions. TCR CDR3 underwent first-round RT-PCR with the HTBI primer set. One entry per CDR3 protein results from TCRdb running MiXCR on the multiplex PCR reads. Of fewer than 650,000 distinct CDR3 sequences in the sample, around 13% were seen once. Graves' hyperthyroidism without ophthalmopathy progression within 18 months was termed stable. In patients aged 18 to 65, hyperthyroidism was newly diagnosed, with duration under 2 months. Diagnosis relied on clinical symptoms, serum thyroxine and TRAb, thyroid ultrasound and orbital computed tomography. A roughly 9.3 ml volume of fresh peripheral blood provided the PBMCs. This CDR3 is built from 16 residues. V trimming: 5 bases; J trimming: 0 bases; junction bases outside the gene matches: 5. Germline assignment: CDR1 SGHAT and CDR2 FQNNGV.

The chain recombines TRBV11-2 with TRBJ2-7; 12 nucleotides line up with TRBD2. Sequencing was carried out using blood. This receptor was taken from a woman in her 40s with Graves' hyperthyroidism. The CDR3 coding sequence is TGTGCCAGCAGCGAAGGGACTAGCGGGCCCTCCTACGAGCAGTACTTC. It is translated as CASSEGTSGPSYEQYF.